This TCR beta chain came from a study of blood T cell repertoires in COVID-19. With 5 bases clipped from V and 0 bases from J, the junction kept 6 bases outside the gene matches. The V gene's germline CDR1 is LGHNA and CDR2 YNFKEQ. This CDR3 has 15 residues. Sequencing used immunoSEQ multiplex PCR; TCRdb keeps in-frame clones, though not all of them. The sample holds approximately 150,000 clones, 87% seen once. The chain uses TRBV4-2 and TRBJ1-1; 7 bases are a match to TRBD1. The sequenced sample was peripheral blood. The receptor was isolated from a woman aged 50 to 60 with acute or convalescent COVID-19. The CDR3 spells CASSTRQGMNTEAFF. The CDR3 DNA follows: TGTGCCAGCAGCACCCGACAGGGCATGAACACTGAAGCTTTCTTT.